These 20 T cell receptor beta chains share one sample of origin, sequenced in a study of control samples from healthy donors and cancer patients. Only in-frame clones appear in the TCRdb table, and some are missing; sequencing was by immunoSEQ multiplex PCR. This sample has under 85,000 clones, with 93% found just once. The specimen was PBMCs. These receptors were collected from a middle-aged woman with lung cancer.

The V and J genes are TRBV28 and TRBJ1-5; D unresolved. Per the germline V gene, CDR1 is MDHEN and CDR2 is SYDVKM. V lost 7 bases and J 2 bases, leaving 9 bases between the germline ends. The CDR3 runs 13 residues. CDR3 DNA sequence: TGTGCCAGCAAACGGGGAGGCAATCAGCCCCAGCATTTT. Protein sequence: CASKRGGNQPQHF.

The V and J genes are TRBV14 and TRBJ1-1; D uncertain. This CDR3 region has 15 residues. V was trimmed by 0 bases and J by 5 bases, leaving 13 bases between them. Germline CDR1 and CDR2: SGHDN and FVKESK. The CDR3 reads CASSQEGPLRTEAFF. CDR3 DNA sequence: TGTGCCAGCAGCCAAGAAGGTCCCCTTAGAACTGAAGCTTTCTTT. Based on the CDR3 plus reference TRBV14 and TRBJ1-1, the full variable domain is EAGVTQFPSHSVIEKGQTVTLRCDPISGHDNLYWYRRVMGKEIKFLLHFVKESKQDESGMPNNRFLAERTGGTYSTLKVQPAELEDSGVYFCASSQEGPLRTEAFFGQGTRLTVV.

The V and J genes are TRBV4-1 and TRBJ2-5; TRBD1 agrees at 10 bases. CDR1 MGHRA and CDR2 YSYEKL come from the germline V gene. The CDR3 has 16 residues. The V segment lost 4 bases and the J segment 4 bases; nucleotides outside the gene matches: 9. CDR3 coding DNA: TGCGCCAGCAGCCTGGGACTTGACAGGGGGCGAGAGACCCAGTACTTC. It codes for CASSLGLDRGRETQYF.

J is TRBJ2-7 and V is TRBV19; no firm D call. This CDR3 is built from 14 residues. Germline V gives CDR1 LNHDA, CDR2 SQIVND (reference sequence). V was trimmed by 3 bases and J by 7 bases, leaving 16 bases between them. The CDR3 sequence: CASSMFSLASEQYF. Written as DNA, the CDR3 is TGTGCCAGTAGTATGTTTTCCCTGGCGAGTGAGCAGTACTTC.

Written as DNA, the CDR3 is TGTGCCAGCAGGCCCGGGTTGGACGGGTTCTATGGCTACACCTTC. Protein product: CASRPGLDGFYGYTF. V gene TRBV6-5 combines with J gene TRBJ1-2; no reliable D call. The CDR3 contains 15 residues. CDR1 is MNHEY, CDR2 SVGAGI, per germline. Trimming stripped 6 bases from V and 4 bases from J, with 18 bases between.

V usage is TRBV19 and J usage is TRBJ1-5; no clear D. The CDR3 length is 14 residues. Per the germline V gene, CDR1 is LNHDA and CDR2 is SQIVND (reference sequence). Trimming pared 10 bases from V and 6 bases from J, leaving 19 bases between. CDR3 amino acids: CATHPTEAGQPQHF. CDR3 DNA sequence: TGTGCCACCCATCCTACGGAGGCGGGTCAGCCCCAGCATTTT.

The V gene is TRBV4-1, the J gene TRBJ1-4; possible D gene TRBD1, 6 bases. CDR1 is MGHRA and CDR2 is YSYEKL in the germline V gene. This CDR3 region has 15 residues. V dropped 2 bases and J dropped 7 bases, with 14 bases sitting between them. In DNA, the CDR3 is TGCGCCAGCAGCCAACGAGAGGGGGGCGGTGAAAAACTGTTTTTT. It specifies CASSQREGGGEKLFF.

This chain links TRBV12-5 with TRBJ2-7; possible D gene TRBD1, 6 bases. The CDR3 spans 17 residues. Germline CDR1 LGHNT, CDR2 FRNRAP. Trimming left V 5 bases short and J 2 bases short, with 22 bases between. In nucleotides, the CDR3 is TGTGCTAGTGGTCCCACCACGGGACACCACCTTCCCTACGAGCAGTACTTC. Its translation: CASGPTTGHHLPYEQYF.

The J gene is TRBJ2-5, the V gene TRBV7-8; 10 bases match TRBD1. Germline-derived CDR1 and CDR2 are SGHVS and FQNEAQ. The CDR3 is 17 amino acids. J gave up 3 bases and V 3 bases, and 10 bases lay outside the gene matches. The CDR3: CASSLRVPGQGKETQYF. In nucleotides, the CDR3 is TGTGCCAGCAGCTTGAGGGTTCCGGGACAGGGGAAAGAGACCCAGTACTTC.

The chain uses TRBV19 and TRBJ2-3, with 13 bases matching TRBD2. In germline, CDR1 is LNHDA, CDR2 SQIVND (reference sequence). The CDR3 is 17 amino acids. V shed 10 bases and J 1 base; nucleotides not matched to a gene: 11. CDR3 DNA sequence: TGTGCCACCCTCACTAGCGGGGGGGCCCAAGGCACAGATACGCAGTATTTT. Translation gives CATLTSGGAQGTDTQYF.

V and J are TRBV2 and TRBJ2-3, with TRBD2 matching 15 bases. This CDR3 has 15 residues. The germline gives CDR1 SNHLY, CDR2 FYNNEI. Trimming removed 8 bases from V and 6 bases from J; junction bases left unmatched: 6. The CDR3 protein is CASCWTSGGADTQYF. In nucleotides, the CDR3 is TGTGCCAGCTGCTGGACTAGCGGGGGGGCGGATACGCAGTATTTT.

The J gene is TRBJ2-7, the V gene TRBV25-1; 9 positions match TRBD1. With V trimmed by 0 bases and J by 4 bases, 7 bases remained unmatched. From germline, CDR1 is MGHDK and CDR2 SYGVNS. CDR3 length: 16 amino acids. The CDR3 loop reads CASSEYPGQGGYEQYF. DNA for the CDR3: TGTGCCAGCAGTGAATACCCGGGACAGGGAGGGTACGAGCAGTACTTC.

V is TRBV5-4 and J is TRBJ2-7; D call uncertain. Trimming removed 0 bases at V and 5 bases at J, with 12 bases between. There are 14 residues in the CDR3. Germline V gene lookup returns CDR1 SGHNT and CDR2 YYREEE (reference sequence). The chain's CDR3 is CASSLVTEQHEQYF. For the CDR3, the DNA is TGTGCCAGCAGCTTGGTGACTGAGCAGCACGAGCAGTACTTC.

In nucleotides, the CDR3 is TGTGCCAGCAGTTTAGGCGATGAGCAGTTCTTC. Translated, it gives CASSLGDEQFF. The chain has TRBV27 and TRBJ2-1, with no clear D. CDR1 is MNHEY and CDR2 is SMNVEV in the germline V gene (reference sequence). The CDR3 runs 11 residues. The V and J ends lost 2 bases and 8 bases respectively, with 4 bases between them.

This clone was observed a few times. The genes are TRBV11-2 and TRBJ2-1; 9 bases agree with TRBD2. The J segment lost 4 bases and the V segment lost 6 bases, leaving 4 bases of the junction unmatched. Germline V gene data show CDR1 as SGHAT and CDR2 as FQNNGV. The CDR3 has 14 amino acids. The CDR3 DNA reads TGTGCCAGCAGTTCTCTAGCGGGGTACAATGAGCAGTTCTTC. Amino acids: CASSSLAGYNEQFF.

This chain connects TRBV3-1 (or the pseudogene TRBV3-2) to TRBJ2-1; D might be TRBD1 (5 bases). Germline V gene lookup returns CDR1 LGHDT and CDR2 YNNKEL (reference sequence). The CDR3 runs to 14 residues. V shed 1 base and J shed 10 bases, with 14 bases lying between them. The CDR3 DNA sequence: TGTGCCAGCAGCCAAGCTCTCATCAGGGTAGAGCAGTTCTTC. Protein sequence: CASSQALIRVEQFF.

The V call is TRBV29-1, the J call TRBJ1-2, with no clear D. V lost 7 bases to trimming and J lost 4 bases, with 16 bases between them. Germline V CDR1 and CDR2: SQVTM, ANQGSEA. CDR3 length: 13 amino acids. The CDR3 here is CSATGARTYGYTF. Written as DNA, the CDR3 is TGCAGCGCTACGGGTGCTCGGACCTATGGCTACACCTTC.

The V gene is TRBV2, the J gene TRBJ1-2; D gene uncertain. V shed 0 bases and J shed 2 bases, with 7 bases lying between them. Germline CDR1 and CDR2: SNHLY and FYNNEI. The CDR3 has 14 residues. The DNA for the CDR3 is TGTGCCAGCAGTGAAGCGGGAGGGAACTATGGCTACACCTTC. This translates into CASSEAGGNYGYTF.

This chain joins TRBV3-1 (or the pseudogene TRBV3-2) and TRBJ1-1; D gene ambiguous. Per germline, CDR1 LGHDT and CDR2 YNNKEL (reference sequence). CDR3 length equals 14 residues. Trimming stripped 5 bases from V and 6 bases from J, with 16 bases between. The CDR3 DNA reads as TGTGCCAGCAGCACTTTTCGGGTAAGGGCTGAAGCTTTCTTT. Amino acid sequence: CASSTFRVRAEAFF.

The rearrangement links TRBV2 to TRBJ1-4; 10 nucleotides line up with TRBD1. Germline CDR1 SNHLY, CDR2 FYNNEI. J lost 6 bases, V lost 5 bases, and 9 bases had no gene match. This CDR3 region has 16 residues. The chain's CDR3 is CASSRDPGTGDEKLFF. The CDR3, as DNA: TGTGCCAGCAGTCGAGACCCCGGGACAGGGGATGAAAAACTGTTTTTT.